Below, one T cell receptor (beta chain) is given with its context. These data are taken from a study of blood T cell repertoires in COVID-19. Per the original data handling: Estimated nucleated cell counts came from reference gene primer amplification. Using immunoSEQ multiplex PCR, the repertoire was profiled, and TCRdb retains in-frame clones only, with some absent. Clone size and the V and J calls come from that table; the DNA yielded D and trimming. The sample shows about 240,000 clones, about 81% of them seen only once. V dropped 6 bases and J dropped 1 base, with 16 bases sitting between them. CDR3 length equals 15 residues. In germline, CDR1 is SGHRS, CDR2 YFSETQ.

Input material: peripheral blood. The sequence was collected from a woman aged 55-70 years with active or convalescent COVID-19. The gene calls are TRBV5-1 and TRBJ1-1; weak D call: TRBD1 (5 bases). For the CDR3, the DNA is TGCGCCAGCACGACGGCAGGGTCCTCGAACACTGAAGCTTTCTTT. The encoded protein is CASTTAGSSNTEAFF.